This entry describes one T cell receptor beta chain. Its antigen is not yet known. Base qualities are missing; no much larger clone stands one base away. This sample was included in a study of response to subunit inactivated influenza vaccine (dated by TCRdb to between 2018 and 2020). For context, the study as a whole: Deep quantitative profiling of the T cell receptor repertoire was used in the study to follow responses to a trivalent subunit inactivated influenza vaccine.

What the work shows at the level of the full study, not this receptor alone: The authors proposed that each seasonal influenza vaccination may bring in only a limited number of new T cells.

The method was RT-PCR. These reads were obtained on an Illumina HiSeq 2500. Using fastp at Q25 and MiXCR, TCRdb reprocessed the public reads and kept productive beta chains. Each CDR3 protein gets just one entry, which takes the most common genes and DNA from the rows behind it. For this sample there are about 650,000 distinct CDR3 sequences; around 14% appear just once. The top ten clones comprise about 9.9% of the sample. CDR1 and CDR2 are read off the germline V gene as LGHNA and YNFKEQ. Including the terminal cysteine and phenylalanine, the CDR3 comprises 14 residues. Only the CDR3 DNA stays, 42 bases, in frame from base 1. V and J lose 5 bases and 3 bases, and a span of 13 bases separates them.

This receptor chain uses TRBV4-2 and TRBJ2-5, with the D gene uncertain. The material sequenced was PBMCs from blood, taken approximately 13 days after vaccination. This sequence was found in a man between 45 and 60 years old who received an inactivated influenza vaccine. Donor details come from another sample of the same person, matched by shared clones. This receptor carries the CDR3 CASSNHIQEETQYF. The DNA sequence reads TGTGCCAGCAGCAACCACATACAAGAAGAGACCCAGTACTTC.